This TCR beta chain was observed in a study of cytomegalovirus exposure and HLA in healthy donors. General study findings and limits: The only immune exposure information that was available was CMV serostatus.

The germline gives CDR1 GTSNPN, CDR2 SVGIG (reference sequence). V lost 7 bases and J 2 bases, leaving 7 bases between the germline ends. The CDR3 length is 11 residues. Concerning this clone itself: Its specificity is unknown.

With 60 Vbeta and 13 Jbeta primers, the PCR was carried out. Repertoires were generated with immunoSEQ multiplex PCR, while TCRdb's copy carries only in-frame clones and drops some. The sample carries roughly 80,000 clones, roughly 76% recorded once. The genes are TRBV30 and TRBJ2-3; D is ambiguous. Material: PBMCs. This receptor was obtained from a woman aged 40 to 55 in good health and CMV-seronegative. The CDR3 loop is CASTTTDTQYF. The CDR3 DNA reads as TGTGCCTCGACAACCACAGATACGCAGTATTTT.